This T cell receptor beta chain appears in the sequencing data of a study of blood T cell repertoires in COVID-19 (dated by TCRdb to between 2020 and 2021). Regarding the study in general: Samples covering the acute and convalescent phases of COVID-19 were provided by collaborators in the United States, Italy and Spain. The samples were drawn from two sources: the first 160 participants of the ongoing ImmuneRACE study, and 1,000 to 1,500 subjects contributed by 6 global collaborators. A freely available public database, intended as a resource for researchers studying the immune response to SARS-CoV-2, is where the repertoires were released. A de-identified subject ID, COVID-19 status, age in years and sex were almost always included in the sample metadata. HLA class I and class II types, where available, came from metadata supplied by the sample provider rather than from assay-based typing. The prospective study material was composed of cDNA or gDNA derived from T cells, B-cell-depleted T cells, or PBMCs. The dataset comprised deeply sampled blood TCRbeta repertoires from subjects exposed to, actively infected with, or recovered from COVID-19.

V is shortened by 7 bases, J by 1 base, and the region joining them spans 13 bases. Including the terminal cysteine and phenylalanine, the CDR3 comprises 15 residues. Left in the record is the CDR3 DNA by itself, 45 bases read in frame from the first base. From a lookup of the germline V gene, CDR1 and CDR2 are LGHNT and FRNRAP. TCRbeta CDR3 regions were amplified from genomic DNA using the immunoSEQ Assay, a bias-controlled multiplex PCR. The authors processed their data as follows. Nucleated cell counts per sample were estimated from amplification of reference gene primers within the assay. To quantify the absolute abundance of each unique TCRbeta CDR3 rearrangement, sequence reads were collapsed and filtered. For each sample, productive Simpson clonality was calculated as the square root of Simpson's diversity index across productive rearrangements. The source is immuneACCESS, and TCRdb retained only in-frame sequences with V and J called. Part of the clones is not carried over; for the studies checked, unresolved V genes explain less than half of this, and the remainder is unexplained. Clone size and the V and J calls come from that table; the DNA yielded D and trimming. Across this sample there are tens of thousands of clones, with around 90% seen only once. Roughly 5.8% of the sample comes from the top ten.

Whole blood was collected in K2EDTA tubes by collaborating institutions according to the institutions' own protocols. Collaborator samples were shipped for TCRbeta analysis as frozen whole blood, isolated PBMCs, or DNA extracted from either sample type. Points on this clone: This receptor's antigen is unknown. No much larger clone is present one base from it, and per-base qualities are unavailable.

The study at large found these results: How much clinical and demographic metadata was included differed by source and by participant, and the metadata was provided uncurated.

This sequence uses TRBV12-5 and TRBJ2-2; the best D guess is TRBD1, with 5 bases matching. Sequencing was done on a sample of peripheral blood. This receptor was taken from a human donor in a cohort sampled during active COVID-19. DNA sequence: TGTGCTAGTGCCCGACAGTCTTTGAACACCGGGGAGCTGTTTTTT. Translation gives CASARQSLNTGELFF.